This entry concerns a single TCR beta chain. Its antigen is still unknown. Base qualities are not recorded, but no much larger clone differs from it by a single base. Cut back by 5 bases and 4 bases, the V and J ends lie 15 bases apart. From the cysteine up to the phenylalanine, the CDR3 has a length of 15 residues. Only the CDR3 region is kept as DNA, spanning 45 bases read in frame from base 1. CDR1 is given as SGHTA and CDR2 as FQGNSA, both from the germline V gene. This entry belongs to a study of lymphopenia after photon versus proton radiotherapy (dated by TCRdb to the late 2010s). Looking at the study overall: The study compared the immunological effects of photon versus proton radiation therapy in patients with gastrointestinal tumors who developed high-grade lymphopenia. The study was designed to characterize how the impact on the immune system differs between the two radiation modalities. The cohort comprised more than 15 patients with gastrointestinal tumors who received either photon or proton therapy and then developed lymphopenia.

The library was produced with the immunoSEQ multiplex PCR assay. T cell repertoires were profiled by deep sequencing of rearranged TCR beta loci, alongside multiparametric flow cytometry. TCRdb holds this immuneACCESS table with in-frame rearrangements only. Some clones are missing; in checked studies, unresolved V genes explain under half, and the rest has no known cause. In this sample the table shows fewer than 25,000 clones, around 90% of which occur a single time. The ten largest clones capture around 9% of the sample. Points the paper makes about the study in general: After the lymphocyte count nadir, photon-treated repertoires showed oligoclonal expansion, especially of CD8+ Temra cells, which drove the drop in diversity. During treatment, patients who received photon therapy lost naive T cells and TCR diversity and gained effector/memory populations, whereas patients who received proton therapy remained relatively stable. The survival association was assessed only in patients who died, and the authors presented better survival with proton therapy as a possibility rather than a demonstrated result. Across the cohort, among patients who died, a greater drop in TCR diversity after the nadir was inversely correlated with overall survival time.

The specimen was peripheral blood, collected from a patient treated with proton-based radiotherapy. Recombination connected TRBV7-2 to TRBJ2-1; TRBD1 might be the D gene, on 6 matching bases. The TCR was taken from an older woman with pancreatic cancer. Some clones in this sample may be carry-over from other donors' samples. The sequence in DNA is TGTGCCAGCAGCACCACCGGGACACCTTACAATGAGCAGTTCTTC. Its amino acids are CASSTTGTPYNEQFF.